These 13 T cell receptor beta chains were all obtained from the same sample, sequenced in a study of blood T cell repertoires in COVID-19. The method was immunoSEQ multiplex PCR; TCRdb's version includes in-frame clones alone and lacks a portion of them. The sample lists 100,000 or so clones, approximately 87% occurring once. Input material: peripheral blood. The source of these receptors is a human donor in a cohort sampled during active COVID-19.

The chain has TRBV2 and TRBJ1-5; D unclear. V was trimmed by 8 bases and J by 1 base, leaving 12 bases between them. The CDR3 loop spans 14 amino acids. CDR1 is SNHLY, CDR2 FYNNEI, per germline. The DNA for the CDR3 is TGTGCCAGCCATTTTGACGGGAGCAATCAGCCCCAGCATTTT. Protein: CASHFDGSNQPQHF.

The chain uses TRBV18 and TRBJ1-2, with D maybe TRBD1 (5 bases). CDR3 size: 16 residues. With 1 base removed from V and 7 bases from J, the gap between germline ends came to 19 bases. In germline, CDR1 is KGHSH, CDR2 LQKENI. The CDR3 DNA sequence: TGTGCCAGCTCACCACGAGGACACGGGGAGGGAGGTGGCTACACCTTC. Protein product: CASSPRGHGEGGGYTF.

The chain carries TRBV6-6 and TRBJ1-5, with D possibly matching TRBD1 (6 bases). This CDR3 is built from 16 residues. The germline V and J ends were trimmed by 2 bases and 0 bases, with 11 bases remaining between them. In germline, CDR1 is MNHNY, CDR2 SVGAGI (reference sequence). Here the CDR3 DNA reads TGTGCCAGCAGTTACGGGACAACTGATAGCAATCAGCCCCAGCATTTT. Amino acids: CASSYGTTDSNQPQHF.

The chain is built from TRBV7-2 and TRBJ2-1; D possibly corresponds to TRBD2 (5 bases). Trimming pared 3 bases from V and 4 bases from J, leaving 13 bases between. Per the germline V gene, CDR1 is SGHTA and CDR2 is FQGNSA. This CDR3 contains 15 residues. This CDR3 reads CASSFPSLGYNEQFF. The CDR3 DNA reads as TGTGCCAGCAGCTTCCCCTCACTAGGTTACAATGAGCAGTTCTTC.

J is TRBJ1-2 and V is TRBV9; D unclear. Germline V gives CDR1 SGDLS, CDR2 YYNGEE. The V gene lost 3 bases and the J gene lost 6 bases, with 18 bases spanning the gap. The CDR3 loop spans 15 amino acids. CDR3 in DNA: TGTGCCAGCAGCGCCCACGCTGGGGAGAATGATGGCTACACCTTC. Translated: CASSAHAGENDGYTF.

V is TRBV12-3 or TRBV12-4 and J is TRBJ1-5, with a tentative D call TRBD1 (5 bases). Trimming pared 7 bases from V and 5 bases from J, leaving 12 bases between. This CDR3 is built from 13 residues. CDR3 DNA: TGTGCCAGCACCCTCGGGGGTTATCAGCCCCAGCATTTT. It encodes CASTLGGYQPQHF.

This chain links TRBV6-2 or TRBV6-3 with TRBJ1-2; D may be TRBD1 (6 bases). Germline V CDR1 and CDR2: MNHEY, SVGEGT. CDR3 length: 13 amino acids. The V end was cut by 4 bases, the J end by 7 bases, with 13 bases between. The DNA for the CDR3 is TGTGCCAGCAGTTCTGGACAGTTCGGTGGCTACACCTTC. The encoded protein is CASSSGQFGGYTF.

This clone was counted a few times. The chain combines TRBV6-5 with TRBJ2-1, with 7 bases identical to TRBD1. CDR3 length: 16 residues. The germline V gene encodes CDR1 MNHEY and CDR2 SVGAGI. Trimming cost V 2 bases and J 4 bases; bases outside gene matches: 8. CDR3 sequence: CASSYPTGAGYNEQFF. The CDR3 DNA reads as TGTGCCAGCAGTTACCCAACAGGGGCCGGTTACAATGAGCAGTTCTTC.

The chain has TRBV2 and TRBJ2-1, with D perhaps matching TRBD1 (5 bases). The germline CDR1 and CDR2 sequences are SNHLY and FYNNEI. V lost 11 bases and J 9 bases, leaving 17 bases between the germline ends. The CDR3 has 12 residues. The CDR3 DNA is TGTGCCGGCACCGCCGCTACAGGTGAGCAGTTCTTC. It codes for CAGTAATGEQFF.

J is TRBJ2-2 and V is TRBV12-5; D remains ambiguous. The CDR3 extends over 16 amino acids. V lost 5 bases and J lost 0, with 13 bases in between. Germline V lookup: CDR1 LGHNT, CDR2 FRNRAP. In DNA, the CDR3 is TGTGCTAGTGGTCCTTTTCTGACTGCGAACACCGGGGAGCTGTTTTTT. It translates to CASGPFLTANTGELFF. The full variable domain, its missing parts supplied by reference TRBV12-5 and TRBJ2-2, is DARVTQTPRHKVTEMGQEVTMRCQPILGHNTVFWYRQTMMQGLELLAYFRNRAPLDDSGMPKDRFSAEMPDATLATLKIQPSEPRDSAVYFCASGPFLTANTGELFFGEGSRLTVL.

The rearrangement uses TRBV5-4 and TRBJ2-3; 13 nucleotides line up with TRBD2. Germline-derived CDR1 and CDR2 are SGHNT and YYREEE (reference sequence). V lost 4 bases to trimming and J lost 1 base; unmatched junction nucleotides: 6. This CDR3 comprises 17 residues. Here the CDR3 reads CASSTRLAGGRTDTQYF. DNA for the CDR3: TGTGCCAGCAGCACCCGACTAGCGGGAGGTCGCACAGATACGCAGTATTTT.

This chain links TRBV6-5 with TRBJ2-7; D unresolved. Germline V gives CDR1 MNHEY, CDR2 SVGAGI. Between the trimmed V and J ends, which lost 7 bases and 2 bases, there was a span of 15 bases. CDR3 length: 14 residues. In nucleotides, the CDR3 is TGTGCCAGCAAAAAAGTTGCGAGTCCCTACGAGCAGTACTTC. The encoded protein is CASKKVASPYEQYF.

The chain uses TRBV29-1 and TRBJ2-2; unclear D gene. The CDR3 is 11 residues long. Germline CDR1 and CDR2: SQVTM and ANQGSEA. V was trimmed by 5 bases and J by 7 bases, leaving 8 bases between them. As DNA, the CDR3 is TGCAGCGTTCGGGTAGACGGGGAGCTGTTTTTT. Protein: CSVRVDGELFF.